The next 22 T cell receptor beta chains were all read from a single sample in a study of T cell changes during pregnancy in multiple sclerosis. The data were produced by immunoSEQ multiplex PCR, yet TCRdb's version contains in-frame clones alone and is incomplete. The sample includes some 21,000 clones, 80% to 90% of them seen just once. The input for sequencing was CD8+ T cells from peripheral blood mononuclear cells, taken in the second trimester of pregnancy. The receptors here all came from a female donor in good health, enrolled as a control in a pregnancy study.

The V gene is TRBV28, the J gene TRBJ2-7; D perhaps matches TRBD2 (5 bases). The germline CDR1 and CDR2 sequences are MDHEN and SYDVKM. V lost 6 bases and J 6 bases, leaving 18 bases between the germline ends. The CDR3 extends over 14 amino acids. CDR3 nucleotides: TGTGCCAGCAGCGTGGACTCTGGTTTCGGCGAGCAGTACTTC. Its protein product is CASSVDSGFGEQYF.

The V and J genes are TRBV25-1 and TRBJ1-4; no firm D call. Germline CDR1 MGHDK, CDR2 SYGVNS. The CDR3 has 11 amino acids. Trimming left V 5 bases short and J 14 bases short, with 12 bases between. CDR3 loop: CASSFHGWLFF. The CDR3 DNA reads as TGTGCCAGCAGTTTCCATGGCTGGCTGTTTTTT.

The rearrangement links TRBV18 to TRBJ2-1, with 7 bases aligning to TRBD2. The CDR3 has 14 amino acids. Germline CDR1 KGHSH, CDR2 LQKENI. V was clipped by 7 bases and J by 2 bases; unmatched bases: 5. The CDR3 protein is CASFAGGTYNEQFF. DNA for the CDR3: TGTGCCAGCTTTGCCGGGGGGACCTACAATGAGCAGTTCTTC.

The rearrangement uses TRBV7-8 and TRBJ2-7, with 7 bases lining up with TRBD1. Per germline, CDR1 SGHVS and CDR2 FQNEAQ. This CDR3 spans 15 amino acids. Germline trimming cut 5 bases from V and 0 bases from J; bases unmatched to any gene: 7. This CDR3 is CASSPGTAVSYEQYF. CDR3 nucleotides: TGTGCCAGCAGCCCGGGGACAGCCGTCTCCTACGAGCAGTACTTC.

In DNA form, the CDR3 reads TGTGCCAGCAGCCGGACTAGCGGGATTATTGGCGGGGAGCTGTTTTTT. This encodes CASSRTSGIIGGELFF. The chain couples TRBV2 to TRBJ2-2, with 12 bases lining up with TRBD2. V lost 6 bases to trimming and J lost 7 bases; unmatched junction nucleotides: 9. CDR1 is SNHLY and CDR2 is FYNNEI in the germline V gene. The CDR3 spans 16 residues.

The V call is TRBV2, the J call TRBJ1-5; unclear D gene. Trimming cost V 5 bases and J 0 bases, with 14 bases left between them. Germline CDR1 SNHLY, CDR2 FYNNEI. The CDR3 is made up of 16 amino acids. CDR3 protein: CASSLRTGYSNQPQHF. The DNA for the CDR3 is TGTGCCAGCAGTCTTAGGACTGGATATAGCAATCAGCCCCAGCATTTT. The full variable domain, in which reference TRBV2 and TRBJ1-5 provide the parts outside the CDR3, is EPEVTQTPSHQVTQMGQEVILRCVPISNHLYFYWYRQILGQKVEFLVSFYNNEISEKSEIFDDQFSVERPDGSNFTLKIRSTKLEDSAMYFCASSLRTGYSNQPQHFGDGTRLSIL.

The chain is built from TRBV27 and TRBJ1-5, with TRBD1 as a possible D gene (5 bases). From germline, CDR1 is MNHEY and CDR2 SMNVEV (reference sequence). This CDR3 has 13 residues. The V end lost 5 bases, the J end lost 14 bases, and 19 bases lay between the germline ends. The CDR3 region has the DNA TGTGCCAGCAGTCCCCTTGACTCCCGGGGGGAGCATTTT. This translates into CASSPLDSRGEHF.

The chain uses TRBV2 and TRBJ2-1; possible D gene TRBD1, 6 bases. V dropped 6 bases and J dropped 9 bases, with 21 bases sitting between them. Germline CDR1 and CDR2: SNHLY and FYNNEI. The CDR3 has 15 residues. The CDR3 DNA reads TGTGCCAGCAGGATAACAGGGCTCGTCGACAGTGAGCAGTTCTTC. It is translated as CASRITGLVDSEQFF.

The chain combines TRBV15 with TRBJ1-2, with D perhaps TRBD1 (6 bases). V lost 4 bases, J lost 4 bases, and 13 bases lay in between. Germline assignment: CDR1 LNHNV and CDR2 YYDKDF (reference sequence). There are 14 residues in the CDR3. The CDR3 loop is CATSIRQDLYGYTF. The DNA for the CDR3 is TGTGCCACCAGCATCCGACAGGATCTCTATGGCTACACCTTC.

The V call is TRBV13, the J call TRBJ1-3; weak D call: TRBD1 (5 bases). Germline V gene lookup returns CDR1 PRHDT and CDR2 FYEKMQ (reference sequence). The V and J ends lost 5 bases and 0 bases respectively, with 14 bases between them. The CDR3 spans 16 residues. CDR3 sequence (DNA): TGTGCCAGCAGCCTCGGGACTTCGAGCTCTGGAAACACCATATATTTT. Translating gives CASSLGTSSSGNTIYF.

The V gene is TRBV5-4, the J gene TRBJ1-1, with 9 positions matching TRBD1. Germline V CDR1 and CDR2: SGHNT, YYREEE (reference sequence). The junction had 8 bases not matched to a gene; V was cut back by 4 bases and J by 4 bases. This CDR3 has 15 amino acids. CDR3 nucleotides: TGTGCCAGCAGCCAAGAGATACAGGGGGCCACTGAAGCTTTCTTT. Protein: CASSQEIQGATEAFF.

This rearrangement joins TRBV5-1 to TRBJ1-1; no reliable D call. The V end was cut by 2 bases, the J end by 7 bases, with 6 bases between. CDR1 and CDR2 (germline): SGHRS, YFSETQ. The CDR3 is made up of 11 amino acids. CDR3 DNA: TGCGCCAGCAGCTTAACGGGTGAAGCTTTCTTT. Protein product: CASSLTGEAFF.

The chain couples TRBV19 to TRBJ2-3, with TRBD2 matching over 9 bases. V shed 9 bases, J shed 0 bases, and the junction held 13 bases outside the gene matches. In germline, CDR1 is LNHDA, CDR2 SQIVND (reference sequence). This CDR3 comprises 17 residues. DNA of the CDR3: TGTGCCAGGCGGGGACTAGCCCGAGGTATAAGCACAGATACGCAGTATTTT. Amino acid sequence: CARRGLARGISTDTQYF. The variable domain in full, completed from reference TRBV19 and TRBJ2-3, reads DGGITQSPKYLFRKEGQNVTLSCEQNLNHDAMYWYRQDPGQGLRLIYYSQIVNDFQKGDIAEGYSVSREKKESFPLTVTSAQKNPTAFYLCARRGLARGISTDTQYFGPGTRLTVL.

V and J are TRBV19 and TRBJ1-2; weak D call: TRBD1 (6 bases). The CDR3 has 14 amino acids. Between the trimmed V and J ends, which lost 6 bases and 3 bases, there was a span of 14 bases. Germline-derived CDR1 and CDR2 are LNHDA and SQIVND (reference sequence). DNA for the CDR3: TGTGCCAGTAGACAGGGCGCCGTTTACTATGGCTACACCTTC. Translating gives CASRQGAVYYGYTF.

V is TRBV30 and J is TRBJ1-1; D is uncertain. The CDR3 totals 13 residues. V dropped 6 bases and J dropped 6 bases, with 17 bases sitting between them. Germline assignment: CDR1 GTSNPN and CDR2 SVGIG (reference sequence). This chain's CDR3 is CACPGRGGAEAFF. The CDR3 DNA reads TGTGCCTGCCCCGGGCGGGGTGGCGCTGAAGCTTTCTTT.

The chain links TRBV19 to TRBJ2-7, with 8 positions matching TRBD1. V lost 5 bases to trimming and J lost 0 bases; unmatched junction nucleotides: 6. Germline V gene sequence: CDR1 LNHDA, CDR2 SQIVND (reference sequence). This CDR3 contains 15 residues. The DNA for the CDR3 is TGTGCCAGTAGTTCCGGGACAGGTAGCTCCTACGAGCAGTACTTC. It encodes CASSSGTGSSYEQYF.

V gene TRBV2 combines with J gene TRBJ1-6, with D perhaps matching TRBD1 (6 bases). The germline V gene has CDR1 SNHLY and CDR2 FYNNEI. V lost 7 bases, J lost 9 bases, and 19 bases lay in between. The CDR3 spans 15 residues. DNA of the CDR3: TGTGCCAGCAAATCCTCGTGGGGGCGCGGTTCACCCCTCCACTTT. Protein sequence: CASKSSWGRGSPLHF.

This sequence joins TRBV5-5 and TRBJ2-3, with TRBD2 as a possible D gene (6 bases). Germline assignment: CDR1 SGHKS and CDR2 YYEKEE (reference sequence). This CDR3 has 14 residues. Trimming took 0 bases from V and 4 from J, leaving 9 bases between them. The CDR3 is CASSLVGGPDTQYF. The DNA of the CDR3 is TGTGCCAGCAGCTTGGTCGGGGGTCCAGATACGCAGTATTTT.

The chain links TRBV4-2 to TRBJ2-3, with D maybe TRBD2 (6 bases). V dropped 1 base and J dropped 3 bases, with 11 bases sitting between them. Germline V gives CDR1 LGHNA, CDR2 YNFKEQ. CDR3 length equals 15 residues. This CDR3 is CASSQGASETDTQYF. CDR3 DNA sequence: TGTGCCAGCAGCCAAGGGGCTAGCGAAACAGATACGCAGTATTTT.

The V and J genes are TRBV9 and TRBJ1-2, with TRBD1 identical over 9 bases. The CDR3 has 15 amino acids. Germline CDR1 SGDLS, CDR2 YYNGEE. Trimming cost V 1 base and J 8 bases; bases outside gene matches: 9. The CDR3 bases are TGTGCCAGCAGCGTAACACAGGGGGCTGGCCTGGGCTACACCTTC. Encoded protein: CASSVTQGAGLGYTF.

The chain has TRBV4-1 and TRBJ1-1; possibly TRBD1 for D (6 bases). The germline gives CDR1 MGHRA, CDR2 YSYEKL. This CDR3 contains 13 residues. V shed 4 bases and J shed 2 bases, with 8 bases lying between them. The CDR3 DNA is TGCGCCAGCAGCCCGGGACAAAACACTGAAGCTTTCTTT. It is translated as CASSPGQNTEAFF.

The genes are TRBV5-5 and TRBJ1-5, with D perhaps matching TRBD1 (6 bases). The V end lost 4 bases, the J end lost 2 bases, and 25 bases lay between the germline ends. The CDR3 has 19 amino acids. Germline V gene lookup returns CDR1 SGHKS and CDR2 YYEKEE (reference sequence). The CDR3 DNA follows: TGTGCCAGCAGCGACTCCTCGGACAGTTTCCCGAGGGGCAATCAGCCCCAGCATTTT. It encodes CASSDSSDSFPRGNQPQHF.